These 8 T cell receptor beta chains share one sample of origin, sequenced in a study of cytomegalovirus exposure and HLA in healthy donors. The PCR contained 60 Vbeta and 13 Jbeta primers. Profiling relied on immunoSEQ multiplex PCR, and the TCRdb table lists in-frame clones only, not all of them. The repertoire includes about 110,000 clones, roughly 71% of them detected once, and approximately 11% sits in the top ten. The specimen sequenced was PBMCs. These receptors were collected from a man aged 40-55 years in good health and CMV-seropositive.

This rearrangement joins TRBV6-5 to TRBJ1-1; 7 bases are a match to TRBD1. Germline CDR1 MNHEY, CDR2 SVGAGI. V shed 5 bases and J 0 bases; nucleotides not matched to a gene: 6. The CDR3 spans 15 residues. Written as DNA, the CDR3 is TGTGCCAGCAGTCGGACCGACAGGGTGAACACTGAAGCTTTCTTT. Translating gives CASSRTDRVNTEAFF.

This clone was observed a handful of times. The CDR3 sequence: CASTSRGGNTEAFF. In DNA form, the CDR3 reads TGTGCCAGCACCTCCCGGGGAGGGAACACTGAAGCTTTCTTT. The chain carries TRBV25-1 and TRBJ1-1; D gene uncertain. V lost 7 bases to trimming and J lost 1 base, with 13 bases between them. This CDR3 is built from 14 residues. CDR1 MGHDK and CDR2 SYGVNS come from the germline V gene. The complete variable domain, with remaining parts taken from reference TRBV25-1 and TRBJ1-1, reads EADIYQTPRYLVIGTGKKITLECSQTMGHDKMYWYQQDPGMELHLIHYSYGVNSTEKGDLSSESTVSRIRTEHFPLTLESARPSHTSQYLCASTSRGGNTEAFFGQGTRLTVV.

This chain uses TRBV6-6 with TRBJ2-2; the match to TRBD1 covers 8 bases. The CDR3 loop spans 15 amino acids. J was trimmed by 1 base and V by 6 bases; bases with no gene match: 4. Germline loops: CDR1 MNHNY, CDR2 SVGAGI (reference sequence). CDR3 residues: CASSRGQENTGELFF. The CDR3 DNA follows: TGTGCCAGCAGCCGGGGACAGGAGAACACCGGGGAGCTGTTTTTT.

The chain combines TRBV10-3 with TRBJ1-1; 7 bases align to TRBD1. Germline CDR1 reads ENHRY; CDR2 reads SYGVKD. The CDR3 loop spans 18 amino acids. V lost 0 bases and J lost 7; bases outside the gene matches: 17. The CDR3 bases are TGTGCCATCAGTGAGTCATTGGGTCCTACAGGGGCCCCCTATGAAGCTTTCTTT. It is translated as CAISESLGPTGAPYEAFF.

The chain combines TRBV7-6 with TRBJ1-1; 9 bases match TRBD1. The V and J ends lost 4 bases and 3 bases, in that order; junction bases with no gene match: 9. The germline V gene encodes CDR1 SGHVS and CDR2 FNYEAQ. This CDR3 has 16 amino acids. CDR3 protein: CASSSGDRDGDTEAFF. CDR3 nucleotide sequence: TGTGCCAGCAGCTCCGGGGACAGGGACGGGGACACTGAAGCTTTCTTT.

This clone has a handful of counts. The CDR3 DNA follows: TGTGCCAGCAGTTTGAACAGGGTCGGCAATCAGCCCCAGCATTTT. It yields the protein CASSLNRVGNQPQHF. This rearrangement joins TRBV27 to TRBJ1-5, with a tentative D call TRBD1 (6 bases). The CDR3 has 15 residues. Germline-derived CDR1 and CDR2 are MNHEY and SMNVEV (reference sequence). V lost 3 bases and J lost 2, with 11 bases in between.

This chain connects TRBV5-1 to TRBJ2-7; perhaps TRBD2 as D (6 bases). Deletions cut 4 bases from V and 3 bases from J, with 14 bases between. This CDR3 is built from 14 residues. Looked up from germline, CDR1 is SGHRS and CDR2 is YFSETQ. CDR3 sequence: CASSRGLGGYEQYF. The CDR3, as DNA: TGCGCCAGCAGCAGGGGACTGGGGGGCTACGAGCAGTACTTC.

The CDR3 DNA reads TGTGCCAGCAGCTTAGGACTAGCGGGAGCAGGCTACAATGAGCAGTTCTTC. As protein: CASSLGLAGAGYNEQFF. This rearrangement joins TRBV7-9 to TRBJ2-1; 12 positions match TRBD2. The CDR3 is made up of 17 amino acids. The V gene end was trimmed by 1 base and the J gene end by 3 bases; junction bases not matched to a gene: 4. Per germline, CDR1 SEHNR and CDR2 FQNEAQ (reference sequence). Supplemented by reference TRBV7-9 and TRBJ2-1, the full variable domain reads DTGVSQNPRHKITKRGQNVTFRCDPISEHNRLYWYRQTLGQGPEFLTYFQNEAQLEKSRLLSDRFSAERPKGSFSTLEIQRTEQGDSAMYLCASSLGLAGAGYNEQFFGPGTRLTVL.